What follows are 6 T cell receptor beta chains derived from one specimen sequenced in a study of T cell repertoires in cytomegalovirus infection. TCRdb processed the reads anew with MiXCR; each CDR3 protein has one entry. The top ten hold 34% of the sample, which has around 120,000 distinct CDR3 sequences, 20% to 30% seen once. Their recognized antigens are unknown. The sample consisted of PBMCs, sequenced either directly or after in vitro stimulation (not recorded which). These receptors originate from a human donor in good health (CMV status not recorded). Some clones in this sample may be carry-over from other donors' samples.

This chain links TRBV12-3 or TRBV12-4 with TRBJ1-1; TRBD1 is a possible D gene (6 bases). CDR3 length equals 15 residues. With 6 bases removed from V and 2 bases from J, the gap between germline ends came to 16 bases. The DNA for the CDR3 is TGTGCCAGCAGCCCCTCGACAGGAGCTAACACTGAAGCTTTCTTT. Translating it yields CASSPSTGANTEAFF.

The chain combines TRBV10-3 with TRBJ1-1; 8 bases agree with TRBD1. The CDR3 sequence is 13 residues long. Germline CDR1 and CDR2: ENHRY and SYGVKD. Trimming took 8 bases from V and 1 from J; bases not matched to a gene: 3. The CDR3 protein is CAIAGQANTEAFF. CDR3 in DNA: TGTGCCATCGCGGGACAGGCGAACACTGAAGCTTTCTTT.

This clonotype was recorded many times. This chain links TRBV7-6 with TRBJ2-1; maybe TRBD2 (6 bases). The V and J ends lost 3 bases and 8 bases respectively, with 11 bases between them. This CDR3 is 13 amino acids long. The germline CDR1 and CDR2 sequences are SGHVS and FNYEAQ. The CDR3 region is CASSFRLGDEQFF. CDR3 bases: TGTGCCAGCAGCTTCCGACTAGGAGATGAGCAGTTCTTC.

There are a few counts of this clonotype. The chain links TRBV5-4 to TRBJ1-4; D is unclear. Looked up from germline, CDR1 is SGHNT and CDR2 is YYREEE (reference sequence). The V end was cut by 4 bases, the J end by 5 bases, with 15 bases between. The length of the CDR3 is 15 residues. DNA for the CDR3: TGTGCCAGCAGCCTGGACTCTCCAATAAATGAAAAACTGTTTTTT. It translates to CASSLDSPINEKLFF. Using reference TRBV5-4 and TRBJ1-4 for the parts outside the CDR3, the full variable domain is ETGVTQSPTHLIKTRGQQVTLRCSSQSGHNTVSWYQQALGQGPQFIFQYYREEENGRGNFPPRFSGLQFPNYSSELNVNALELDDSALYLCASSLDSPINEKLFFGSGTQLSVL.

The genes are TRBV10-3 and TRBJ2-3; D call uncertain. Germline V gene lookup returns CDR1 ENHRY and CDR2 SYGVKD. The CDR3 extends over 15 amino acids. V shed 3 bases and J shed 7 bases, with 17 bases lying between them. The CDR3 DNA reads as TGTGCCATCAGTGACGCGACTGTCTCACGGAATACGCAGTATTTT. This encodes CAISDATVSRNTQYF.

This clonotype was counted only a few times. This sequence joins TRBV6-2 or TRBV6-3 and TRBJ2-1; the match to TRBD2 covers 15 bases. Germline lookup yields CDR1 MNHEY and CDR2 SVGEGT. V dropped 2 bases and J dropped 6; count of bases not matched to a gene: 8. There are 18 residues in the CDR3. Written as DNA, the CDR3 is TGTGCCAGCAGTTACAGAGCGGGACTAGCGGGAGGAGGCAATGAGCAGTTCTTC. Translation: CASSYRAGLAGGGNEQFF.